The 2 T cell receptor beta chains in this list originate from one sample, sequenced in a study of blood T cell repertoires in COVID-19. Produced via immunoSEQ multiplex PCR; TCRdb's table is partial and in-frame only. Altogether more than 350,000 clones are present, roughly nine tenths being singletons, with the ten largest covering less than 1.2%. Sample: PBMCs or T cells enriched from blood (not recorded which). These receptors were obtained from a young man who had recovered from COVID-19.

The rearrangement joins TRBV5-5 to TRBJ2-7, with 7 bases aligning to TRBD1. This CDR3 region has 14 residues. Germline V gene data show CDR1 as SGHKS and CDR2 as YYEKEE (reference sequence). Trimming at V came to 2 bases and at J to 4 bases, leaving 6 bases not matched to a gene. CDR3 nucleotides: TGTGCCAGCAGCTTCCAACAGGGGACGTACGAGCAGTACTTC. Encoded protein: CASSFQQGTYEQYF.

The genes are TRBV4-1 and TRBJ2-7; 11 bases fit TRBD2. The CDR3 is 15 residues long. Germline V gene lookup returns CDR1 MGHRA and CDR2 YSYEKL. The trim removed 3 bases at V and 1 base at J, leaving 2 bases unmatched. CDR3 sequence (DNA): TGCGCCAGCAGCCACCTAGCGGGAGGATCCTACGAGCAGTACTTC. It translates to CASSHLAGGSYEQYF.